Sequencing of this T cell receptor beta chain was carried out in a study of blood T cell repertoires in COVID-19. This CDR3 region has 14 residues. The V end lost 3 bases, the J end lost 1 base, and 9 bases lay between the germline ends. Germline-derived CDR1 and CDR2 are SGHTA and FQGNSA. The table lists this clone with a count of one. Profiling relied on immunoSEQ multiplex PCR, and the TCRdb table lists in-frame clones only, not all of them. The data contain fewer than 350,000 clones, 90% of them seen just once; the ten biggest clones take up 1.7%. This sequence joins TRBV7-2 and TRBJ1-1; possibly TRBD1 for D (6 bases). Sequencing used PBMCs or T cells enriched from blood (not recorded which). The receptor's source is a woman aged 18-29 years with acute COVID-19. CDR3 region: CASSLGRGNTEAFF. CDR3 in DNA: TGTGCCAGCAGCTTGGGCAGGGGGAACACTGAAGCTTTCTTT.